Given below is one TCR beta chain in context. The sample is drawn from a study of blood T cell repertoires in COVID-19. Study-level background: Italy, Spain and the United States were the sources of the convalescent and acute COVID-19 samples.

Germline assignment: CDR1 MDHEN and CDR2 SYDVKM. The CDR3 extends over 12 amino acids. The V end was cut by 4 bases, the J end by 2 bases, with 6 bases between. The assay was immunoSEQ multiplex PCR, and TCRdb's table has in-frame clones only and misses some. The sample has a few hundred thousand clones; 90% are singletons. What was sequenced was PBMCs or T cells enriched from blood (not recorded which). The chain has TRBV28 and TRBJ2-7, with unresolved D. The receptor was derived from a woman between 18 and 29 years old with acute COVID-19. The CDR3 sequence: CASSSAAYEQYF. CDR3 DNA: TGTGCCAGCAGTTCGGCGGCCTACGAGCAGTACTTC. Filled out from reference TRBV28 and TRBJ2-7, the complete variable domain reads DVKVTQSSRYLVKRTGEKVFLECVQDMDHENMFWYRQDPGLGLRLIYFSYDVKMKEKGDIPEGYSVSREKKERFSLILESASTNQTSMYLCASSSAAYEQYFGPGTRLTVT.